The 20 T cell receptor beta chains given below trace back to one sample, sequenced in a study of cytomegalovirus exposure and HLA in healthy donors. The table came from immunoSEQ multiplex PCR; TCRdb's copy has only in-frame clones and leaves some out. The data contain some 68,000 clones, 94% of them singletons. Sequencing was performed on PBMCs. All receptors come from a man younger than 35 in good health and CMV-seropositive.

The chain joins TRBV14 to TRBJ2-1; TRBD2 might be the D (6 bases). Germline-derived CDR1 and CDR2 are SGHDN and FVKESK. The CDR3 length is 14 residues. V lost 1 base to trimming and J lost 7 bases, with 11 bases between them. CDR3 DNA sequence: TGTGCCAGCAGCCAAGGATGGAGGGAGAATGAGCAGTTCTTC. The encoded protein is CASSQGWRENEQFF.

This clone was counted a single time. The rearrangement joins TRBV19 to TRBJ2-1; TRBD1 matches 10 bases. The CDR3 runs to 14 residues. V lost 6 bases to trimming and J lost 4 bases; unmatched junction nucleotides: 3. Germline values: CDR1 LNHDA, CDR2 SQIVND (reference sequence). CDR3 in DNA: TGTGCCAGTAGCCGGGACAGGGGTTACAATGAGCAGTTCTTC. The encoded protein is CASSRDRGYNEQFF.

The chain links TRBV25-1 to TRBJ1-2; the match to TRBD1 covers 8 bases. The CDR3 has 14 amino acids. Germline V CDR1 and CDR2: MGHDK, SYGVNS. Trimming cost V 4 bases and J 7 bases; bases outside gene matches: 8. CDR3 in amino acids: CASSALPGGSGYTF. For the CDR3, the DNA is TGTGCCAGCAGTGCCCTCCCAGGGGGCTCTGGCTACACCTTC.

The CDR3 reads CASSFREKAFF. As DNA, the CDR3 is TGTGCCAGCAGCTTTAGAGAGAAAGCTTTCTTT. This chain links TRBV6-1 with TRBJ1-1; D uncertain. The CDR3 runs 11 residues. The V gene's germline CDR1 is MNHNS and CDR2 SASEGT. V shed 6 bases and J shed 9 bases, with 11 bases lying between them.

The V gene is TRBV9, the J gene TRBJ2-7; D possibly corresponds to TRBD2 (6 bases). The CDR3 has 14 residues. Germline V gene data show CDR1 as SGDLS and CDR2 as YYNGEE. The V and J ends lost 4 bases and 0 bases respectively, with 11 bases between them. Written as DNA, the CDR3 is TGTGCCAGCAGCCCACGGGACTCCTCCTACGAGCAGTACTTC. Translation: CASSPRDSSYEQYF.

The CDR3 sequence is CASSSQGYEQYF. CDR3 in DNA: TGTGCCAGCAGCTCACAGGGCTACGAGCAGTACTTC. The chain couples TRBV11-2 to TRBJ2-7, with TRBD1 as a possible D gene (6 bases). The germline V and J ends were trimmed by 4 bases and 3 bases, with 7 bases remaining between them. Germline V gene data show CDR1 as SGHAT and CDR2 as FQNNGV. This CDR3 has 12 amino acids.

This chain links TRBV6-5 with TRBJ1-5; TRBD1 matches at 7 bases. CDR1 MNHEY and CDR2 SVGAGI come from the germline V gene. With 5 bases clipped from V and 3 bases from J, the junction kept 4 bases outside the gene matches. The CDR3 covers 14 residues. CDR3 in amino acids: CASSLTGNNQPQHF. The CDR3 coding sequence is TGTGCCAGCAGTCTGACAGGGAACAATCAGCCCCAGCATTTT.

J is TRBJ2-3 and V is TRBV2; 7 positions agree with TRBD1. The CDR3 length is 15 residues. Germline V lookup: CDR1 SNHLY, CDR2 FYNNEI. V was clipped by 6 bases and J by 2 bases; unmatched bases: 8. CDR3 amino acids: CASRLRDSYTDTQYF. Here the CDR3 DNA reads TGTGCCAGCAGACTACGGGACAGTTACACAGATACGCAGTATTTT.

The chain uses TRBV23-1 and TRBJ2-1, with D tentatively TRBD1 (5 bases). TRBV23-1 is annotated as an ORF whose role is uncertain. This CDR3 is built from 14 residues. Trimming pared 4 bases from V and 6 bases from J, leaving 13 bases between. The CDR3, as DNA: TGCGCCAGCAGTCCAACAACAGGCGCCAATGAGCAGTTCTTC. This encodes CASSPTTGANEQFF.

The chain recombines TRBV18 with TRBJ1-1, with a tentative D call TRBD1 (6 bases). The CDR3 length is 11 residues. V was cut by 6 bases and J by 7 bases, with 9 bases left in between. Germline CDR1 reads KGHSH; CDR2 reads LQKENI. The CDR3 sequence is CASSGQFEAFF. The CDR3 DNA reads TGTGCCAGCTCCGGACAGTTTGAAGCTTTCTTT.

The rearrangement joins TRBV28 to TRBJ2-7; possible D gene TRBD2, 6 bases. CDR1 MDHEN and CDR2 SYDVKM come from the germline V gene. The V and J ends lost 6 bases and 7 bases respectively, with 19 bases between them. The CDR3 totals 14 residues. CDR3 loop: CASRKGTPAGEQYF. The DNA of the CDR3 is TGTGCCAGCAGAAAGGGGACGCCCGCGGGGGAGCAGTACTTC.

CDR3 amino acids: CASSASGGPNTQYF. Written as DNA, the CDR3 is TGTGCCAGCAGCGCCTCGGGGGGGCCAAATACGCAGTATTTT. This chain uses TRBV11-2 with TRBJ2-3, with TRBD2 matching over 8 bases. Germline V gives CDR1 SGHAT, CDR2 FQNNGV. This CDR3 comprises 14 residues. Losses at the gene ends were 5 bases for V and 7 bases for J; bases not matched to a gene: 8.

The rearrangement uses TRBV13 and TRBJ1-2; 7 bases align to TRBD1. This CDR3 has 17 residues. The J segment lost 5 bases and the V segment lost 5 bases, leaving 17 bases of the junction unmatched. CDR1 and CDR2 from the germline V gene are PRHDT and FYEKMQ (reference sequence). The CDR3 region has the DNA TGTGCCAGCAGCATCGGGACAGCCATAGGGGGTGAATATGGCTACACCTTC. This encodes CASSIGTAIGGEYGYTF.

The V call is TRBV18, the J call TRBJ1-4; possibly TRBD1 for D (6 bases). V was clipped by 6 bases and J by 3 bases, with 14 bases between them. This CDR3 is built from 15 residues. Germline CDR1 reads KGHSH; CDR2 reads LQKENI. CDR3 DNA sequence: TGTGCCAGCTCTAGACCAGGGGCTGCTAATGAAAAACTGTTTTTT. Translating it yields CASSRPGAANEKLFF.

In this sample, this clone turned up once. This chain links TRBV10-3 with TRBJ2-7; D possibly corresponds to TRBD2 (5 bases). Trimming removed 0 bases from V and 3 bases from J, with 6 bases in between. The CDR3 is made up of 13 amino acids. Per the germline V gene, CDR1 is ENHRY and CDR2 is SYGVKD. CDR3 protein: CAISESGIYEQYF. CDR3 nucleotides: TGTGCCATCAGTGAGTCCGGGATCTACGAGCAGTACTTC.

J is TRBJ2-5 and V is TRBV5-4, with D unclear. The CDR3 runs 13 residues. Germline CDR1 and CDR2: SGHNT and YYREEE (reference sequence). V was pared by 2 bases and J by 2 bases, with 7 bases between. This CDR3 reads CASSFDMQETQYF. The CDR3 DNA reads TGTGCCAGCAGCTTCGACATGCAAGAGACCCAGTACTTC.

V gene TRBV10-3 combines with J gene TRBJ2-5, with D perhaps matching TRBD2 (5 bases). Trimming pared 3 bases from V and 1 base from J, leaving 12 bases between. CDR3 length: 15 residues. Per the germline V gene, CDR1 is ENHRY and CDR2 is SYGVKD. The DNA for the CDR3 is TGTGCCATCAGTGAAGAGGGAAGGATCCAAGAGACCCAGTACTTC. Protein product: CAISEEGRIQETQYF.

The genes are TRBV9 and TRBJ2-2; the D gene is possibly TRBD2 (5 bases). The CDR3 length is 17 residues. The germline V gene encodes CDR1 SGDLS and CDR2 YYNGEE. Deletions cut 4 bases from V and 1 base from J, with 17 bases between. The CDR3 DNA reads TGTGCCAGCAGCTCCCCCTCAGCCGGGGTGAACACCGGGGAGCTGTTTTTT. Translating it yields CASSSPSAGVNTGELFF. Filled out from reference TRBV9 and TRBJ2-2, the complete variable domain reads DSGVTQTPKHLITATGQRVTLRCSPRSGDLSVYWYQQSLDQGLQFLIQYYNGEERAKGNILERFSAQQFPDLHSELNLSSLELGDSALYFCASSSPSAGVNTGELFFGEGSRLTVL.

This CDR3 reads CASSLTSAGHTDTQYF. CDR3 nucleotide sequence: TGTGCCAGCAGCCTCACTTCCGCGGGCCACACAGATACGCAGTATTTT. The V gene is TRBV7-9, the J gene TRBJ2-3, with D perhaps matching TRBD2 (5 bases). With 5 bases removed from V and 2 bases from J, the gap between germline ends came to 17 bases. Per germline, CDR1 SEHNR and CDR2 FQNEAQ (reference sequence). The CDR3 is made up of 16 amino acids.

This chain joins TRBV21-1 and TRBJ2-1; the DNA was not used to check the table's D call, TRBD1. TRBV21-1 is deemed a pseudogene. The CDR3 runs 17 residues. CDR3 in amino acids: CASSSLGRDRVYNEQFF. For the CDR3, the DNA is TGTGCCAGCAGCTCCCTGGGCCGGGACAGGGTCTACAATGAGCAGTTCTTC.